This record looks at one T cell receptor beta chain sequence and its context. No antigen is known for it. These data belong to a study of CXCR3-negative and CXCR3-positive naive CD8 T cells. Each TRB cDNA library was prepared by 5' RACE (with UMI labels). TCRdb reanalyzed the 5' RACE reads and collapses them to one entry per CDR3 protein, without DNA. Its listing shows 90,000 to 150,000 distinct CDR3 sequences. In triplicate, each CD8+ T cell subset was sorted at a few hundred thousand cells per replicate. CDR3 size: 11 residues. The germline V gene has CDR1 KGHSH and CDR2 LQKENI. Findings of the study overall: The TRB CDR3s that CXCR3-positive naive cells carried were more hydrophobic than those of CXCR3-negative naive cells.

The chain employs TRBV18 and TRBJ2-5. Sample: naive CXCR3+ CD8+ T cells from blood. Subset indicated: CD45RO-CCR7+CD27+CD95- naive CD8+ T cells expressing CXCR3 (TNR3+). The receptor's source is a human donor in good health. Some clones in this sample may be carry-over from other donors' samples. The chain's CDR3 is CASSPGETQYF.